These 18 T cell receptor beta chains came from one sample sequenced in a study of T cell repertoires in cytomegalovirus infection. MiXCR was run by TCRdb on the reads, yielding one entry per CDR3 protein. The sample lists about 450,000 distinct CDR3 sequences, approximately 31% seen once, with roughly 15% in the top ten. Sequenced sample: PBMCs. The receptors originated from a human donor in good health (CMV status not recorded). Some clones in this sample may be carry-over from other donors' samples.

This clonotype has just a few counts. The J gene is TRBJ2-1, the V gene TRBV19; the D gene is possibly TRBD1 (5 bases). Trimming pared 5 bases from V and 10 bases from J, leaving 9 bases between. Germline V gene sequence: CDR1 LNHDA, CDR2 SQIVND (reference sequence). CDR3 length: 11 amino acids. CDR3 loop: CASSAGMEQFF. CDR3 DNA sequence: TGTGCCAGTAGTGCAGGGATGGAGCAGTTCTTC.

J is TRBJ1-2 and V is TRBV5-4; D remains unclear. V lost 2 bases, J lost 0 bases, and 5 bases lay in between. Germline-derived CDR1 and CDR2 are SGHNT and YYREEE (reference sequence). The length of the CDR3 is 13 residues. CDR3 loop: CASSLGSNYGYTF. The CDR3 DNA follows: TGTGCCAGCAGCTTAGGGTCTAACTATGGCTACACCTTC. The variable domain in full, completed from reference TRBV5-4 and TRBJ1-2, reads ETGVTQSPTHLIKTRGQQVTLRCSSQSGHNTVSWYQQALGQGPQFIFQYYREEENGRGNFPPRFSGLQFPNYSSELNVNALELDDSALYLCASSLGSNYGYTFGSGTRLTVV.

This clonotype occurred a few times. The chain recombines TRBV10-3 with TRBJ2-3; D is uncertain. This CDR3 has 14 amino acids. The germline CDR1 and CDR2 sequences are ENHRY and SYGVKD. Trimming removed 7 bases from V and 2 bases from J, with 13 bases in between. The CDR3 DNA reads as TGTGCCATCACCCCAAGTGGGATCACAGATACGCAGTATTTT. Translating gives CAITPSGITDTQYF.

The chain is built from TRBV20-1 and TRBJ2-1; the match to TRBD2 covers 7 bases. With 5 bases clipped from V and 2 bases from J, the junction kept 3 bases outside the gene matches. The germline CDR1 and CDR2 sequences are DFQATT and SNEGSKA (reference sequence). The CDR3 is 13 amino acids. CDR3 bases: TGCAGTGCTTCAGCGGGGCCCTACAATGAGCAGTTCTTC. Amino acid sequence: CSASAGPYNEQFF.

This sequence joins TRBV28 and TRBJ1-2; 9 nucleotides match TRBD1. The CDR3 has 14 residues. Looked up from germline, CDR1 is MDHEN and CDR2 is SYDVKM. After removal of 6 bases from V and 2 bases from J, the junction contained 4 bases not matched to a gene. CDR3 sequence reads: CASSDTGGNYGYTF. The CDR3 DNA follows: TGTGCCAGCAGCGATACAGGGGGCAACTATGGCTACACCTTC.

This clonotype has ten or more counts. The chain has TRBV6-6 and TRBJ2-1; TRBD1 aligns across 7 bases. Germline V gene data show CDR1 as MNHNY and CDR2 as SVGAGI (reference sequence). The ends lost 1 base at V and 6 bases at J; junction bases unmatched: 3. This CDR3 has 14 residues. CDR3 nucleotide sequence: TGTGCCAGCAGTTACTTCGGACAGGTCAATGAGCAGTTCTTC. Translation: CASSYFGQVNEQFF.

J is TRBJ2-5 and V is TRBV27, with D uncertain. V was trimmed by 5 bases and J by 1 base, leaving 20 bases between them. CDR1 and CDR2 (germline): MNHEY, SMNVEV (reference sequence). The CDR3 length is 17 residues. CDR3 amino acids: CASSRIPGRPPQETQYF. CDR3 nucleotide sequence: TGTGCCAGCAGTCGGATCCCCGGACGGCCACCCCAAGAGACCCAGTACTTC.

The chain has TRBV12-3 or TRBV12-4 and TRBJ2-3; no clear D gene. There are 14 residues in the CDR3. V was shortened by 6 bases and J by 3 bases, with 13 bases between the two germline ends. The CDR3 DNA follows: TGTGCCAGCAGCTATTCCGCCATTACAGATACGCAGTATTTT. Residues: CASSYSAITDTQYF.

This clonotype was found many times. This chain links TRBV7-6 with TRBJ1-1; TRBD1 agrees at 7 bases. Per the germline V gene, CDR1 is SGHVS and CDR2 is FNYEAQ. Losses at the gene ends were 2 bases for V and 6 bases for J; bases not matched to a gene: 3. This CDR3 comprises 13 residues. The CDR3 loop is CASSLNTGAEAFF. The CDR3 DNA reads TGTGCCAGCAGCTTAAACACAGGGGCTGAAGCTTTCTTT.

CDR3 sequence (DNA): TGTGCCTGGAACAGGGGCCCGAACACTGAAGCTTTCTTT. Protein product: CAWNRGPNTEAFF. The chain couples TRBV30 to TRBJ1-1; TRBD1 matches at 7 bases. Looked up from germline, CDR1 is GTSNPN and CDR2 is SVGIG (reference sequence). Trimming cost V 4 bases and J 1 base; bases outside gene matches: 3. This CDR3 is built from 13 residues.

The chain is built from TRBV27 and TRBJ1-4; no firm D call. There are 13 residues in the CDR3. The ends were cut back, 5 bases at V and 2 bases at J, with 6 bases in the middle. CDR1 is MNHEY, CDR2 SMNVEV, per germline (reference sequence). CDR3 sequence: CASSGGTNEKLFF. CDR3 sequence (DNA): TGTGCCAGCAGTGGAGGGACTAATGAAAAACTGTTTTTT.

V gene TRBV20-1 combines with J gene TRBJ2-2, with D possibly matching TRBD2 (6 bases). Trimming took 3 bases from V and 4 from J, leaving 15 bases between them. Germline V lookup: CDR1 DFQATT, CDR2 SNEGSKA (reference sequence). This CDR3 region has 15 residues. DNA of the CDR3: TGCAGTGCTAGGGGACGGGGGAACCCCACCGGGGAGCTGTTTTTT. Protein: CSARGRGNPTGELFF.

Details on this clonotype: Its ends do not fully match the called genes, so a read error is possible. The V call is TRBV2, the J call TRBJ2-5; TRBD1 matches at 8 bases. The CDR3 totals 15 residues. CDR1 and CDR2 from the germline V gene are SNHLY and FYNNEI. The CDR3 DNA follows: TGTGCCAGCAGGGAAGCCAGGGGGCACCAATTGACCCAGTACTTC. Its translation is CASREARGHQLTQYF.

The chain's CDR3 is CASSLVGQLNEKLFF. In DNA form, the CDR3 reads TGTGCCAGCAGCTTGGTTGGACAGCTAAATGAAAAACTGTTTTTT. The chain has TRBV5-6 and TRBJ1-4; TRBD1 might be the D (6 bases). The germline V and J ends were trimmed by 0 bases and 5 bases, with 11 bases remaining between them. Germline loops: CDR1 SGHDT, CDR2 YYEEEE. The CDR3 contains 15 residues.

The chain uses TRBV7-9 and TRBJ2-1, with 9 bases lining up with TRBD1. CDR3 length equals 15 residues. Trimming at V came to 4 bases and at J to 2 bases, leaving 3 bases not matched to a gene. Germline values: CDR1 SEHNR, CDR2 FQNEAQ (reference sequence). CDR3 amino acids: CASSSGQGTYNEQFF. CDR3 coding DNA: TGTGCCAGCAGCTCTGGACAGGGGACCTACAATGAGCAGTTCTTC.

The rearrangement joins TRBV29-1 to TRBJ2-7; D possibly corresponds to TRBD1 (5 bases). This CDR3 region has 12 residues. V lost 0 bases to trimming and J lost 4 bases, with 7 bases between them. Germline V gives CDR1 SQVTM, CDR2 ANQGSEA. CDR3: CSVEDRDYEQYF. CDR3 DNA: TGCAGCGTTGAAGACAGGGATTACGAGCAGTACTTC.

The CDR3 nucleotides are TGCGCCAGCAGCTTGGACCCAAAAAATGAGCAGTTCTTC. Its protein is CASSLDPKNEQFF. The chain joins TRBV5-1 to TRBJ2-1; D is undetermined. This CDR3 region has 13 residues. The V gene's germline CDR1 is SGHRS and CDR2 YFSETQ. Trimming took 0 bases from V and 7 from J, leaving 8 bases between them.

The chain recombines TRBV11-2 with TRBJ1-1, with a tentative D call TRBD1 (5 bases). The CDR3 is 14 amino acids. V was clipped by 1 base and J by 6 bases, with 12 bases between them. Germline V gives CDR1 SGHAT, CDR2 FQNNGV. Written as DNA, the CDR3 is TGTGCCAGCAGCTTAGGGGGCGGACTTCCTGAAGCTTTCTTT. Translated, it gives CASSLGGGLPEAFF.